Listed below are T cell receptor beta chains from one sample, sequenced in a study of shared clonotypes between healthy human individuals. Here immunoSEQ multiplex PCR was the method, and the copy in TCRdb shows in-frame clones only, minus some. The sample holds approximately 460,000 clones, roughly 80% seen once. Sample: PBMCs. These receptors were collected from a woman in her thirties or forties in good health. Some clones in this sample may be carry-over from other donors' samples. Both conserved end residues are part of each CDR3. The D gene is left open where the match is weak.

d_call	j_call	v_call	cdr3_nt	cdr3_aa
.	TRBJ2-1	TRBV21-1	TGTGCCAGCAGCAACGCTAGCGTTAACGATTACAATGAGCAGTTCTTC	CASSNASVNDYNEQFF
TRBD1	TRBJ1-5	TRBV28	TGTGCCAGCATCCCAGACAGGGGGCAGGATCAGCCCCAGCATTTT	CASIPDRGQDQPQHF
TRBD1	TRBJ1-2	TRBV28	TGTGCCAGCAGTGGGACAGGGAGGAATGGCTACACCTTC	CASSGTGRNGYTF
.	TRBJ2-1	TRBV4-1	TGCGCCAGCAGCCACCCCCATCTAGGATACAATGAGCAGTTCTTC	CASSHPHLGYNEQFF
.	TRBJ1-4	TRBV2	TGTGCCAGCAGTGAAGACCTGAGAAAGGGCCAAACTAATGAAAAACTGTTTTTT	CASSEDLRKGQTNEKLFF
.	TRBJ1-4	TRBV6-1	TGTGCCAGCAGTGACGGACTTATGGGGGAAAAACTGTTTTTT	CASSDGLMGEKLFF
TRBD1	TRBJ2-7	TRBV10-1	TGCGCCAGCAGTGACCCTGGACAGGGGGCTGAAGAGCAGTACTTC	CASSDPGQGAEEQYF
.	TRBJ1-1	TRBV7-6	TGTGCCAGCAGCTGGGGCGTGAGGGGTAGTTTGCGAACTGAAGCTTTCTTT	CASSWGVRGSLRTEAFF
.	TRBJ1-2	TRBV30	TGTGCCTGGAGTCCTCACAGTGACTATGGCTGCACCTTC	CAWSPHSDYGCTF
TRBD1	TRBJ1-2	TRBV30	TGTGCCAAGGACAGGCCGAACTATGGCTACACCTTC	CAKDRPNYGYTF
.	TRBJ1-2	TRBV27	TGTGCCAGCAAGCTAAGGGGGGATGGGAATGGCTACACCTTC	CASKLRGDGNGYTF
TRBD1	TRBJ2-7	TRBV5-1	TGCGCCAGCAGCGACCCGGGACAGGGGGCTGTGGGGCAGTACTTC	CASSDPGQGAVGQYF
.	TRBJ2-3	TRBV20-1	TGCAGCGGGACTAGCACAGATACGCAGTATTTT	CSGTSTDTQYF
.	TRBJ2-7	TRBV27	TGTGCCAGCAGTTCGTCCCTGTCGGGCTACGAGCAGTACTTC	CASSSSLSGYEQYF
.	TRBJ1-3	TRBV5-1	TGCGCCAGCAGCTCGACAGGAAGCTCTGGAAACACCATATATTTT	CASSSTGSSGNTIYF
TRBD1	TRBJ1-4	TRBV7-9	TGTGCCAGCAGACCCGACAGGGGCGATGAAAAACTGTTTTTT	CASRPDRGDEKLFF
.	TRBJ2-7	TRBV28	TGTGCCAGCCACCCCCGGGGGACAGCCTGGCACGAGCAGTACTTC	CASHPRGTAWHEQYF